The 25 T cell receptor beta chains listed next were all sequenced from one sample in a study of T cell repertoires in cytomegalovirus infection. These receptors' antigens are unknown. MiXCR was run by TCRdb on the reads, yielding one entry per CDR3 protein. The table lists about 350,000 distinct CDR3 sequences, roughly 34% of them singletons. Material: cultured PBMCs, obtained from culture after CMV antigen stimulation. These receptors were obtained from a human donor in good health (CMV status not recorded). Some clones in this sample may be carry-over from other donors' samples.

This clonotype was seen a handful of times. The chain carries TRBV19 and TRBJ2-5; D unclear. The V gene lost 4 bases and the J gene lost 2 bases, with 11 bases spanning the gap. The germline V gene has CDR1 LNHDA and CDR2 SQIVND (reference sequence). The CDR3 is made up of 14 amino acids. The CDR3 nucleotides are TGTGCCAGTAGTAGGTCAGAATTTCAAGAGACCCAGTACTTC. Amino acid sequence: CASSRSEFQETQYF.

The sample holds a few counts of this clonotype. The chain links TRBV7-8 to TRBJ1-1; D might be TRBD1 (5 bases). Trimming pared 0 bases from V and 3 bases from J, leaving 8 bases between. The CDR3 covers 14 residues. Germline V gene data show CDR1 as SGHVS and CDR2 as FQNEAQ. CDR3 region: CASSLAWGDTEAFF. CDR3 bases: TGTGCCAGCAGCTTAGCGTGGGGGGACACTGAAGCTTTCTTT.

This clonotype was seen a handful of times. CDR3 DNA sequence: TGTGCCAGCAGCCACTACCGGGACAGGGAGAAGTATGGCTACACCTTC. Its protein is CASSHYRDREKYGYTF. The V gene is TRBV7-8, the J gene TRBJ1-2, with TRBD1 identical over 9 bases. The V gene's germline CDR1 is SGHVS and CDR2 FQNEAQ. Germline trimming cut 5 bases from V and 5 bases from J; bases unmatched to any gene: 12. The CDR3 covers 16 residues. The full variable domain, its missing parts supplied by reference TRBV7-8 and TRBJ1-2, is GAGVSQSPRYKVAKRGQDVALRCDPISGHVSLFWYQQALGQGPEFLTYFQNEAQLDKSGLPSDRFFAERPEGSVSTLKIQRTQQEDSAVYLCASSHYRDREKYGYTFGSGTRLTVV.

The CDR3 DNA is TGTGCCAGCAGCCTCCGGGACACGGTAACCGGGGAGCTGTTTTTT. Translation gives CASSLRDTVTGELFF. V usage is TRBV7-3 and J usage is TRBJ2-2; D is perhaps TRBD1 (6 bases). This CDR3 region has 15 residues. Germline values: CDR1 SGHTA, CDR2 FQGTGA. The germline V and J ends were trimmed by 5 bases and 5 bases, with 15 bases remaining between them. The entire variable domain, with the rest obtained from reference TRBV7-3 and TRBJ2-2, is as follows: GAGVSQTPSNKVTEKGKYVELRCDPISGHTALYWYRQSLGQGPEFLIYFQGTGAADDSGLPNDRFFAVRPEGSVSTLKIQRTERGDSAVYLCASSLRDTVTGELFFGEGSRLTVL.

This clonotype was seen a single time. V gene TRBV7-2 combines with J gene TRBJ1-2; 7 positions agree with TRBD1. The CDR3 runs 16 residues. With 2 bases clipped from V and 5 bases from J, the junction kept 11 bases outside the gene matches. Germline V gene data show CDR1 as SGHTA and CDR2 as FQGNSA. CDR3 region: CASSLSSDDRAYGYTF. In DNA form, the CDR3 reads TGTGCCAGCAGCTTAAGTTCTGATGACAGGGCTTATGGCTACACCTTC.

The gene calls are TRBV7-9 and TRBJ2-7; 9 bases are a match to TRBD1. V shed 5 bases and J 3 bases; nucleotides not matched to a gene: 11. This CDR3 contains 16 residues. Looked up from germline, CDR1 is SEHNR and CDR2 is FQNEAQ (reference sequence). The CDR3 protein is CASSLPPWDRDYEQYF. For the CDR3, the DNA is TGTGCCAGCAGCCTCCCTCCCTGGGACAGGGACTACGAGCAGTACTTC.

This chain connects TRBV7-3 to TRBJ2-1; 7 nucleotides agree with TRBD1. V was pared by 4 bases and J by 15 bases, with 9 bases of the junction left unmatched. Germline CDR1 and CDR2: SGHTA and FQGTGA. CDR3 length: 12 amino acids. The CDR3, as DNA: TGTGCCAGCAGCTCCCCAGGGGGTATGGCGTTCTTC. Amino acids: CASSSPGGMAFF.

This clonotype was counted only a few times. This rearrangement joins TRBV12-3 or TRBV12-4 to TRBJ1-5; perhaps TRBD1 as D (5 bases). Trimming stripped 2 bases from V and 2 bases from J, with 13 bases between. The CDR3 consists of 16 residues. The CDR3 region is CASSLSEGVGNQPQHF. CDR3 in DNA: TGTGCCAGCAGTTTATCGGAAGGGGTCGGCAATCAGCCCCAGCATTTT.

This chain connects TRBV12-3 or TRBV12-4 to TRBJ2-1; 10 bases align to TRBD2. V trimming: 5 bases; J trimming: 9 bases; junction bases outside the gene matches: 10. This CDR3 is 15 amino acids long. The CDR3: CASSRSSGRAGEQFF. In DNA form, the CDR3 reads TGTGCCAGCAGTCGCTCCAGCGGGAGGGCCGGTGAGCAGTTCTTC.

This clonotype turned up a few times. V gene TRBV28 combines with J gene TRBJ1-1; no reliable D call. This CDR3 has 12 residues. Germline CDR1 MDHEN, CDR2 SYDVKM. Trimming left V 1 base short and J 9 bases short, with 9 bases between. The CDR3 DNA is TGTGCCAGCAGTTTATACGGCCTCCAAGCTTTCTTT. This gives the protein CASSLYGLQAFF.

This clonotype has a count of ten or more. This chain connects TRBV7-2 to TRBJ2-3, with 11 bases that match TRBD2. The CDR3 length is 13 residues. Germline V gene data show CDR1 as SGHTA and CDR2 as FQGNSA. V shed 7 bases, J shed 5 bases, and the junction held 2 bases outside the gene matches. Here the CDR3 DNA reads TGTGCCAGCATCCTAGCGGGGGGAGATACGCAGTATTTT. Translation: CASILAGGDTQYF.

This clonotype was detected ten times or more. The V and J genes are TRBV7-2 and TRBJ2-6; D not certain. V was cut by 5 bases and J by 4 bases, with 6 bases left in between. The CDR3 spans 13 residues. Germline loops: CDR1 SGHTA, CDR2 FQGNSA. The CDR3 coding sequence is TGTGCCAGCAGCGTAGGGGGGGCCAACGTCCTGACTTTC. It codes for CASSVGGANVLTF.

J is TRBJ1-1 and V is TRBV6-2 or TRBV6-3; no definite D call. Germline CDR1 reads MNHEY; CDR2 reads SVGEGT. Between the trimmed V and J ends, which lost 6 bases and 5 bases, there was a span of 10 bases. This CDR3 spans 12 amino acids. CDR3 sequence (DNA): TGTGCCAGCAGCGGGGATTGGACTGAAGCTTTCTTT. It specifies CASSGDWTEAFF.

This clonotype turned up a few times. V is TRBV5-8 and J is TRBJ2-1; TRBD1 matches at 10 bases. CDR1 is SGHTS and CDR2 is YDEGEE in the germline V gene. V trimming: 0 bases; J trimming: 2 bases; junction bases outside the gene matches: 5. The CDR3 is 17 amino acids. The chain's CDR3 is CASSLVTGQGPYNEQFF. CDR3 DNA: TGTGCCAGCAGCTTGGTCACGGGACAGGGGCCCTACAATGAGCAGTTCTTC.

The chain employs TRBV19 and TRBJ2-4, with D perhaps TRBD1 or TRBD2 (7 bases each). CDR1 is LNHDA, CDR2 SQIVND, per germline (reference sequence). CDR3 length: 14 residues. With 9 bases removed from V and 7 bases from J, the gap between germline ends came to 19 bases. The CDR3 region is CASHRTGEGNIQYF. The CDR3 DNA is TGTGCCAGCCACCGCACAGGGGAGGGGAACATTCAGTACTTC.

This clonotype was recorded a few times. This chain links TRBV7-2 with TRBJ1-1; no definite D call. V was cut by 6 bases and J by 0 bases, with 14 bases left in between. The V gene's germline CDR1 is SGHTA and CDR2 FQGNSA. The CDR3 length is 15 residues. The chain's CDR3 is CASRAEPLVNTEAFF. The CDR3 nucleotides are TGTGCCAGCAGGGCCGAACCCCTCGTGAACACTGAAGCTTTCTTT.

This clonotype was picked up many times. The J gene is TRBJ2-7, the V gene TRBV28, with D possibly TRBD2 on 5 matching bases. The CDR3 consists of 17 residues. Germline V gene sequence: CDR1 MDHEN, CDR2 SYDVKM. V dropped 0 bases and J dropped 0 bases, with 15 bases sitting between them. In DNA form, the CDR3 reads TGTGCCAGCAGTTTATGCGGAGGCAGCCGCATCTCCTACGAGCAGTACGTC. The encoded protein is CASSLCGGSRISYEQYV.

This clonotype occurred a few times. Here the CDR3 DNA reads TGTGCCAGCAAACCCTATCGCGAAGGGGAATCTTCCGGGGAGCTGTTTTTT. The encoded protein is CASKPYREGESSGELFF. The chain carries TRBV6-5 and TRBJ2-2; TRBD1 might be the D (5 bases). The CDR3 totals 17 residues. Germline assignment: CDR1 MNHEY and CDR2 SVGAGI. The V end lost 7 bases, the J end lost 6 bases, and 24 bases lay between the germline ends.

J is TRBJ2-3 and V is TRBV12-5; TRBD2 is a possible D gene (6 bases). The V gene lost 0 bases and the J gene lost 4 bases, with 14 bases spanning the gap. The CDR3 consists of 16 residues. Germline values: CDR1 LGHNT, CDR2 FRNRAP. In DNA, the CDR3 is TGTGCTAGTGGTTTGGTACTTAAAGGAGGGGCAGATACGCAGTATTTT. This encodes CASGLVLKGGADTQYF.

The chain is built from TRBV7-2 and TRBJ1-2; TRBD1 is a possible D gene (6 bases). V lost 2 bases to trimming and J lost 4 bases, with 17 bases between them. CDR1 and CDR2 from the germline V gene are SGHTA and FQGNSA. The CDR3 covers 16 residues. The CDR3 sequence: CASSLNTGSSLYGYTF. The DNA for the CDR3 is TGTGCCAGCAGCTTAAACACAGGGAGCTCACTCTATGGCTACACCTTC.

This CDR3 reads CASSPHSSGSSNEQFF. The CDR3 region has the DNA TGTGCCAGCAGTCCGCATTCTAGCGGGAGCTCCAATGAGCAGTTCTTC. J is TRBJ2-1 and V is TRBV27; the match to TRBD2 covers 10 bases. CDR1 and CDR2 from the germline V gene are MNHEY and SMNVEV (reference sequence). This CDR3 region has 16 residues. The junction had 10 bases not matched to a gene; V was cut back by 5 bases and J by 6 bases.

The J gene is TRBJ1-1, the V gene TRBV5-4; D not certain. The CDR3 loop spans 13 amino acids. Looked up from germline, CDR1 is SGHNT and CDR2 is YYREEE (reference sequence). Trimming took off 4 bases at V and 1 base at J, with 8 bases between the two ends. The CDR3 spells CASSPTRNTEAFF. The CDR3 DNA sequence: TGTGCCAGCAGCCCCACTCGGAACACTGAAGCTTTCTTT.

This clonotype was picked up a small number of times. The chain uses TRBV7-2 and TRBJ2-5, with TRBD1 identical over 7 bases. Germline CDR1 SGHTA, CDR2 FQGNSA. J lost 3 bases, V lost 5 bases, and 3 bases had no gene match. The CDR3 loop spans 13 amino acids. DNA of the CDR3: TGTGCCAGCAGCCGTGGACAGGAAGAGACCCAGTACTTC. Translated, it gives CASSRGQEETQYF.

The chain has TRBV4-3 and TRBJ2-1; 7 bases line up with TRBD2. Germline V lookup: CDR1 LGHNA, CDR2 YSLEER. The trim removed 7 bases at V and 8 bases at J, leaving 14 bases unmatched. CDR3 length: 15 residues. CDR3 sequence (DNA): TGCGCCAGCACCGCAAGGGACTATTCGGGGGATGAGCAGTTCTTC. Amino acids: CASTARDYSGDEQFF.

The rearrangement joins TRBV6-5 to TRBJ1-4, with a tentative D call TRBD1 (5 bases). Germline lookup yields CDR1 MNHEY and CDR2 SVGAGI. The length of the CDR3 is 14 residues. Trimming left V 8 bases short and J 11 bases short, with 21 bases between. The chain's CDR3 is CASSTQAGSGKLFF. The CDR3 DNA sequence: TGTGCCAGCTCGACTCAAGCAGGGTCAGGGAAACTGTTTTTT.